These 31 T cell receptor beta chains came from one sample sequenced in a study of T cells after yellow fever vaccination. TCRdb fed the 5' RACE reads into MiXCR, producing one record per CDR3 protein. The sample yields under 500,000 distinct CDR3 sequences, about 17% seen once. This specimen consisted of PBMCs, obtained before the yellow fever booster vaccination. The receptors originated from a man between 18 and 29 years old who received the YFV17D yellow fever vaccine.

This clonotype came up many times. The chain carries TRBV29-1 and TRBJ2-7, with 7 bases matching TRBD1. This CDR3 is built from 12 residues. The V gene end was trimmed by 4 bases and the J gene end by 3 bases; junction bases not matched to a gene: 3. CDR1 and CDR2 from the germline V gene are SQVTM and ANQGSEA. The CDR3 reads CSVVRQGYEQYF. CDR3 bases: TGCAGCGTTGTCCGACAGGGCTACGAGCAGTACTTC.

The chain carries TRBV5-5 and TRBJ2-1, with TRBD1 as a possible D gene (5 bases). Trimming left V 4 bases short and J 8 bases short, with 16 bases between. CDR3 length equals 14 residues. CDR1 and CDR2 (germline): SGHKS, YYEKEE (reference sequence). CDR3 protein: CASSHPGWGDEQFF. The CDR3, as DNA: TGTGCCAGCAGCCATCCAGGGTGGGGCGATGAGCAGTTCTTC.

The CDR3 sequence: CASSLGGRALLGETQYF. In DNA form, the CDR3 reads TGTGCCAGCAGCTTAGGGGGCCGGGCCCTCCTCGGGGAGACCCAGTACTTC. The chain links TRBV7-6 to TRBJ2-5; D perhaps matches TRBD1 (5 bases). Trimming took off 1 base at V and 5 bases at J, with 20 bases between the two ends. Germline-derived CDR1 and CDR2 are SGHVS and FNYEAQ. The CDR3 has 17 residues.

This clonotype was found a few times. The J gene is TRBJ2-2, the V gene TRBV7-3; 8 bases are a match to TRBD1. This CDR3 contains 15 residues. Unmatched junction bases numbered 6, after V lost 5 bases and J lost 4 bases. Looked up from germline, CDR1 is SGHTA and CDR2 is FQGTGA. The chain's CDR3 is CASSQGAPGTGELFF. CDR3 coding DNA: TGTGCCAGCAGCCAGGGGGCGCCGGGCACCGGGGAGCTGTTTTTT.

V is TRBV20-1 and J is TRBJ1-2; D may be TRBD1 (5 bases). Germline CDR1 DFQATT, CDR2 SNEGSKA (reference sequence). CDR3 length: 13 amino acids. Trimming removed 1 base from V and 8 bases from J, with 14 bases in between. The CDR3 is CSARVGAGRGYTF. The CDR3 nucleotides read TGCAGTGCTAGAGTAGGGGCAGGGCGAGGCTACACCTTC.

This clonotype was counted many times. The chain combines TRBV6-5 with TRBJ1-6; 8 bases are shared with TRBD1. The germline V gene has CDR1 MNHEY and CDR2 SVGAGI. This CDR3 is 14 amino acids long. J gave up 3 bases and V 6 bases, and 1 base lay outside the gene matches. CDR3 nucleotide sequence: TGTGCCAGCAGCGACAGGGGCTATAATTCACCCCTCCACTTT. Its translation: CASSDRGYNSPLHF.

V usage is TRBV6-6 and J usage is TRBJ2-1; 10 bases fit TRBD2. V lost 2 bases and J lost 0; bases outside the gene matches: 7. Germline V gives CDR1 MNHNY, CDR2 SVGAGI (reference sequence). CDR3 length equals 18 residues. The CDR3 here is CASSYPSGGRSSYNEQFF. The CDR3 DNA reads TGTGCCAGCAGTTACCCTAGCGGGGGCCGGAGCTCCTACAATGAGCAGTTCTTC.

The chain is built from TRBV7-9 and TRBJ1-1; the match to TRBD1 covers 7 bases. CDR3 size: 14 residues. Germline-derived CDR1 and CDR2 are SEHNR and FQNEAQ (reference sequence). J was trimmed by 1 base and V by 8 bases; bases with no gene match: 7. In DNA form, the CDR3 reads TGTGCCAGCGGCCGGAACAGGGGGAACACTGAAGCTTTCTTT. It specifies CASGRNRGNTEAFF. Looking up the rest from reference TRBV7-9 and TRBJ1-1 gives the full variable domain: DTGVSQNPRHKITKRGQNVTFRCDPISEHNRLYWYRQTLGQGPEFLTYFQNEAQLEKSRLLSDRFSAERPKGSFSTLEIQRTEQGDSAMYLCASGRNRGNTEAFFGQGTRLTVV.

This clonotype was found a few times. This sequence joins TRBV2 and TRBJ1-3; perhaps TRBD1 as D (6 bases). The CDR3 runs to 18 residues. The V and J ends lost 1 base and 0 bases respectively, with 16 bases between them. Germline V gene lookup returns CDR1 SNHLY and CDR2 FYNNEI. The CDR3 nucleotides read TGTGCCAGCAGTGAAGATGGGACACCCGGTTTCTCTGGAAACACCATATATTTT. This encodes CASSEDGTPGFSGNTIYF.

This clonotype was observed many times. The rearrangement links TRBV10-3 to TRBJ2-1; 7 bases line up with TRBD2. The CDR3 runs 16 residues. J gave up 8 bases and V 8 bases, and 18 bases lay outside the gene matches. Germline CDR1 ENHRY, CDR2 SYGVKD. CDR3 residues: CAIAGSDQRGNDEQFF. Written as DNA, the CDR3 is TGTGCCATCGCGGGCTCAGACCAGCGGGGAAACGATGAGCAGTTCTTC.

This clonotype showed up just once. The J gene is TRBJ2-5, the V gene TRBV9; unclear D gene. The CDR3 has 14 amino acids. Germline CDR1 and CDR2: SGDLS and YYNGEE. Trimming removed 0 bases from V and 7 bases from J, with 13 bases in between. The CDR3 loop reads CASSVVGSSATQYF. Written as DNA, the CDR3 is TGTGCCAGCAGCGTAGTTGGTAGCTCAGCGACCCAGTACTTC.

The chain recombines TRBV9 with TRBJ1-4; D possibly corresponds to TRBD1 (6 bases). This CDR3 spans 14 amino acids. V was pared by 4 bases and J by 1 base, with 8 bases between. Per the germline V gene, CDR1 is SGDLS and CDR2 is YYNGEE. For the CDR3, the DNA is TGTGCCAGCAGCAAGGGGGGAACTAATGAAAAACTGTTTTTT. Its translation: CASSKGGTNEKLFF.

The J gene is TRBJ1-5, the V gene TRBV7-2; weak D call: TRBD1 (5 bases). Germline values: CDR1 SGHTA, CDR2 FQGNSA. The CDR3 runs 14 residues. V lost 3 bases, J lost 3 bases, and 9 bases lay in between. This CDR3 is CASSFTGTNQPQHF. The DNA of the CDR3 is TGTGCCAGCAGCTTTACCGGGACCAATCAGCCCCAGCATTTT.

The chain is built from TRBV4-1 and TRBJ1-2; perhaps TRBD1 as D (6 bases). The germline V gene encodes CDR1 MGHRA and CDR2 YSYEKL. The length of the CDR3 is 17 residues. Trimming shortened V by 2 bases and J by 7 bases, and 23 bases separated the two germline ends. CDR3 DNA: TGCGCCAGCAGCCAACCCTGGACAGCCGCTAGGGAGAGTGGCTACACCTTC. This gives the protein CASSQPWTAARESGYTF.

The CDR3 loop reads CASSWDRYPGYGYTF. CDR3 in DNA: TGTGCCAGCAGCTGGGACAGGTACCCTGGCTATGGCTACACCTTC. This chain connects TRBV7-8 to TRBJ1-2, with 8 nucleotides matching TRBD1. The CDR3 spans 15 residues. With V trimmed by 4 bases and J by 4 bases, 8 bases remained unmatched. The V gene's germline CDR1 is SGHVS and CDR2 FQNEAQ.

The rearrangement links TRBV2 to TRBJ2-3; 11 nucleotides agree with TRBD2. Germline V lookup: CDR1 SNHLY, CDR2 FYNNEI. J lost 4 bases, V lost 8 bases, and 2 bases had no gene match. The CDR3 runs to 13 residues. CDR3 DNA: TGTGCCAGCCTAGCGGGGGGCTCAGATACGCAGTATTTT. This gives the protein CASLAGGSDTQYF.

The chain has TRBV14 and TRBJ2-4, with D tentatively TRBD1 (6 bases). Germline values: CDR1 SGHDN, CDR2 FVKESK. The CDR3 length is 17 residues. V dropped 4 bases and J dropped 0 bases, with 16 bases sitting between them. The CDR3 reads CASSRDLRGRAKNIQYF. CDR3 coding DNA: TGTGCCAGCAGCCGAGACCTCAGGGGTCGAGCCAAAAACATTCAGTACTTC. The full variable domain, its missing parts supplied by reference TRBV14 and TRBJ2-4, is EAGVTQFPSHSVIEKGQTVTLRCDPISGHDNLYWYRRVMGKEIKFLLHFVKESKQDESGMPNNRFLAERTGGTYSTLKVQPAELEDSGVYFCASSRDLRGRAKNIQYFGAGTRLSVL.

This chain connects TRBV7-6 to TRBJ2-1, with 8 bases matching TRBD2. The CDR3 runs to 15 residues. Per the germline V gene, CDR1 is SGHVS and CDR2 is FNYEAQ. With 4 bases clipped from V and 9 bases from J, the junction kept 11 bases outside the gene matches. The DNA of the CDR3 is TGTGCCAGCAGCTATAGCGGGGCTTGGGATGGTGAGCAGTTCTTC. This gives the protein CASSYSGAWDGEQFF.

This clonotype was recorded at least ten times. V gene TRBV5-1 combines with J gene TRBJ2-3, with 9 bases fitting TRBD1. The J segment lost 3 bases and the V segment lost 4 bases, leaving 15 bases of the junction unmatched. CDR3 length: 18 amino acids. The germline V gene has CDR1 SGHRS and CDR2 YFSETQ. Here the CDR3 reads CASSVKNAGTGNTDTQYF. In DNA form, the CDR3 reads TGCGCCAGCAGCGTGAAAAACGCCGGGACAGGGAATACAGATACGCAGTATTTT.

The chain combines TRBV6-5 with TRBJ2-2, with D tentatively TRBD2 (5 bases). There are 14 residues in the CDR3. Trimming took off 2 bases at V and 7 bases at J, with 11 bases between the two ends. From germline, CDR1 is MNHEY and CDR2 SVGAGI. For the CDR3, the DNA is TGTGCCAGCAGTTACGAACGGGGAGACGGGGAGCTGTTTTTT. It encodes CASSYERGDGELFF.

This clonotype turned up a few times. The chain is built from TRBV5-1 and TRBJ2-1; D gene ambiguous. The V gene lost 4 bases and the J gene lost 1 base, with 9 bases spanning the gap. Germline V gene data show CDR1 as SGHRS and CDR2 as YFSETQ. The CDR3 loop spans 14 amino acids. The CDR3 here is CASSSRLSYNEQFF. The CDR3 DNA is TGCGCCAGCAGCAGTAGACTGTCCTACAATGAGCAGTTCTTC.

In this sample, this clonotype turned up a few times. V gene TRBV7-9 combines with J gene TRBJ1-1; no reliable D call. The CDR3 length is 15 residues. Trimming took 3 bases from V and 0 from J, leaving 11 bases between them. Germline V CDR1 and CDR2: SEHNR, FQNEAQ (reference sequence). The CDR3 DNA reads TGTGCCAGCAGCTTTAGCCGGGTTTTGAACACTGAAGCTTTCTTT. This sequence encodes CASSFSRVLNTEAFF.

The J gene is TRBJ2-5, the V gene TRBV6-5; a weak D match, TRBD1 (6 bases). Trimming pared 5 bases from V and 4 bases from J, leaving 17 bases between. CDR1 is MNHEY and CDR2 is SVGAGI in the germline V gene. The CDR3 sequence is 15 residues long. The CDR3: CASSNYREVGETQYF. CDR3 nucleotides: TGTGCCAGCAGTAATTACAGGGAAGTGGGAGAGACCCAGTACTTC.

There are a few counts of this clonotype. The V gene is TRBV5-5, the J gene TRBJ2-7, with 7 bases lining up with TRBD1. Germline assignment: CDR1 SGHKS and CDR2 YYEKEE (reference sequence). V shed 4 bases and J 0 bases; nucleotides not matched to a gene: 10. The CDR3 is 16 residues long. The CDR3 coding sequence is TGTGCCAGCAGCACCGCCGGGACAGCCATCTCCTACGAGCAGTACTTC. It codes for CASSTAGTAISYEQYF.

The chain employs TRBV28 and TRBJ1-2, with D possibly TRBD1 on 6 matching bases. Germline V gene data show CDR1 as MDHEN and CDR2 as SYDVKM. The ends were cut back, 7 bases at V and 3 bases at J, with 24 bases in the middle. The CDR3 runs to 17 residues. The CDR3 coding sequence is TGTGCCAGCAACAATCCCCCCGAGGGGGGAGGGTACTATGGCTACACCTTC. Encoded protein: CASNNPPEGGGYYGYTF.

This clonotype was seen more than once but under ten times. V usage is TRBV18 and J usage is TRBJ2-3; D gene uncertain. The CDR3 loop spans 13 amino acids. Germline values: CDR1 KGHSH, CDR2 LQKENI. V was trimmed by 2 bases and J by 6 bases, leaving 9 bases between them. The CDR3 here is CASSPLIGDTQYF. In nucleotides, the CDR3 is TGTGCCAGCTCACCATTGATAGGGGATACGCAGTATTTT.

This clonotype was seen only a few times. The chain couples TRBV5-1 to TRBJ2-3, with D tentatively TRBD1 or TRBD2 (5 bases each). Germline values: CDR1 SGHRS, CDR2 YFSETQ. The CDR3 covers 14 residues. V shed 4 bases and J shed 3 bases, with 12 bases lying between them. CDR3 sequence reads: CASSPGRGTDTQYF. The DNA of the CDR3 is TGCGCCAGCAGCCCGGGACGAGGTACAGATACGCAGTATTTT.

This clonotype came up many times. The chain carries TRBV7-6 and TRBJ2-6; D may be TRBD1 (6 bases). V was clipped by 5 bases and J by 1 base, with 15 bases between them. From germline, CDR1 is SGHVS and CDR2 FNYEAQ. The CDR3 loop spans 17 amino acids. In nucleotides, the CDR3 is TGTGCCAGCAGCCCCTTCCAGGGGATATCTGGGGCCAACGTCCTGACTTTC. This encodes CASSPFQGISGANVLTF.

The rearrangement uses TRBV18 and TRBJ1-1, with a weak D call TRBD1 (5 bases). Deletions cut 3 bases from V and 1 base from J, with 12 bases between. Germline V gene sequence: CDR1 KGHSH, CDR2 LQKENI. CDR3 length: 15 amino acids. CDR3 residues: CASSPGRAENTEAFF. The DNA for the CDR3 is TGTGCCAGCTCACCGGGGCGGGCCGAGAACACTGAAGCTTTCTTT.

There are a few counts of this clonotype. The chain couples TRBV11-2 to TRBJ1-1, with unresolved D. CDR1 and CDR2 (germline): SGHAT, FQNNGV. The CDR3 consists of 14 residues. V lost 3 bases to trimming and J lost 10 bases, with 18 bases between them. Here the CDR3 DNA reads TGTGCCAGCAGCTTGACGCAAAGCCCACAAAGAGCTTTCTTT. Protein: CASSLTQSPQRAFF.

This clonotype has only a few counts. This chain joins TRBV5-5 and TRBJ2-4; weak D call: TRBD2 (7 bases). V lost 7 bases to trimming and J lost 5 bases, with 19 bases between them. The CDR3 has 15 amino acids. Germline V gene data show CDR1 as SGHKS and CDR2 as YYEKEE (reference sequence). In nucleotides, the CDR3 is TGTGCCAGCCGCGATTCTCACGGGGGGCAAAACATTCAGTACTTC. It encodes CASRDSHGGQNIQYF.